The rows below give T cell receptor beta chains drawn from one sample of a study of cytomegalovirus exposure and HLA in healthy donors. Produced via immunoSEQ multiplex PCR; TCRdb's table is partial and in-frame only. The sample has some 130,000 clones; 80% to 90% are singletons. Sequencing was performed on PBMCs. The source of these receptors is a woman in her twenties or thirties in good health and CMV-seronegative. The CDR3 runs from the conserved cysteine through the conserved F or W. The order of the fields is V gene, J gene, CDR3 protein.

V: TRBV2
J: TRBJ2-2
CDR3: CASGRLVEGGELFF

V: TRBV2
J: TRBJ1-1
CDR3: CASSVQTGRTEAFF

V: TRBV7-2
J: TRBJ1-5
CDR3: CASSLTAYSNQPQHF

V: TRBV5-6
J: TRBJ1-2
CDR3: CASSLGDRNYGYTF

V: TRBV19
J: TRBJ2-5
CDR3: CASSAGGGAETQYF

V: TRBV5-4
J: TRBJ2-7
CDR3: CASSRGAGGTYEQYF

V: TRBV7-8
J: TRBJ1-2
CDR3: CASSLGTYIGYTF

V: TRBV7-8
J: TRBJ2-1
CDR3: CASSLGGTGESSYNEQFF

V: TRBV5-1
J: TRBJ2-7
CDR3: CASSSGQGAPPYEQYF

V: TRBV4-2
J: TRBJ1-1
CDR3: CASSQAAVGGNTEAFF

V: TRBV7-2
J: TRBJ2-6
CDR3: CASSLESAAWGANVLTF

V: TRBV29-1
J: TRBJ2-1
CDR3: CSVLIGGNEQFF

V: TRBV7-9
J: TRBJ2-2
CDR3: CASSRSGTGGRELFF

V: TRBV7-3
J: TRBJ1-2
CDR3: CASSPGQGHYGYTF

V: TRBV5-6
J: TRBJ2-6
CDR3: CASSFGASGANVLTF

V: TRBV20-1
J: TRBJ1-1
CDR3: CRDSEAFF

V: TRBV11-2
J: TRBJ2-7
CDR3: CASSLDRQASYEQYF

V: TRBV11-1
J: TRBJ1-1
CDR3: CASSLARGLVGTEAFF

V: TRBV5-1
J: TRBJ1-3
CDR3: CASSLSQGGGNTIYF

V: TRBV2
J: TRBJ1-1
CDR3: CASSDRENTEAFF

V: TRBV27
J: TRBJ2-7
CDR3: CASRSDSTYEQYF

V: TRBV6-5
J: TRBJ1-5
CDR3: CASSGGRGNQPQHF

V: TRBV7-2
J: TRBJ2-5
CDR3: CASSDTGTGNQETQYF

V: TRBV30
J: TRBJ1-1
CDR3: CAWSTGGSSEGAFF

V: TRBV7-9
J: TRBJ1-1
CDR3: CASSDHRGGRTEAFF

V: TRBV5-4
J: TRBJ1-1
CDR3: CASSFGGNTEAFF

V: TRBV19
J: TRBJ1-1
CDR3: CASSIAVSDTEAFF

V: TRBV6-5
J: TRBJ2-1
CDR3: CASSQGGEQFF

V: TRBV4-3
J: TRBJ1-2
CDR3: CASSQDEGSIGYTF

V: TRBV21-1
J: TRBJ2-3
CDR3: CASSRPRAGGPDTQYF

V: TRBV5-6
J: TRBJ2-3
CDR3: CASSLLFSVGSSTDTQYF

V: TRBV28
J: TRBJ1-2
CDR3: CASRSGTAHNYGYTF

V: TRBV29-1
J: TRBJ1-1
CDR3: CSVVYAGIKGRTEAFF

V: TRBV2
J: TRBJ2-1
CDR3: CASSDWLANEQFF

V: TRBV19
J: TRBJ2-1
CDR3: CASRPAGWSSYNEQFF

V: TRBV11-2
J: TRBJ1-5
CDR3: CASNHTPRDRLRAQPQHF

V: TRBV5-1
J: TRBJ1-3
CDR3: CASSLGQVSGNTIYF

V: TRBV7-3
J: TRBJ2-2
CDR3: CASSLERIGTGELFF

V: TRBV4-3
J: TRBJ2-3
CDR3: CASSRQLVWETDTQYF

V: TRBV6-6
J: TRBJ2-6
CDR3: CASSYGSTGANVLTF

V: TRBV28
J: TRBJ2-7
CDR3: CASSLLSLREQYF

V: TRBV28
J: TRBJ2-2
CDR3: CATYNSGRAETGELFF

V: TRBV6-5
J: TRBJ1-2
CDR3: CASSSQGDYGYTF

V: TRBV6-6
J: TRBJ1-4
CDR3: CASSYFRLPNEKLFF

V: TRBV6-1
J: TRBJ1-1
CDR3: CASSEPGQNTEAFF

V: TRBV5-1
J: TRBJ2-1
CDR3: CASSLVASGNNEQFF

V: TRBV4-1
J: TRBJ2-7
CDR3: CASRPIGTGDLEQYF

V: TRBV9
J: TRBJ2-1
CDR3: CASSVGGLAGGPGNEQFF

V: TRBV7-9
J: TRBJ2-2
CDR3: CASRGQNTGELFF

V: TRBV7-2
J: TRBJ1-3
CDR3: CASRGAGENTIYF

V: TRBV10-3
J: TRBJ2-1
CDR3: CAISSLYNEQFF

V: TRBV7-8
J: TRBJ2-7
CDR3: CASSQGLAGAYEQYF

V: TRBV7-6
J: TRBJ1-3
CDR3: CASSQGTVLTSSGNTIYF

V: TRBV19
J: TRBJ2-2
CDR3: CASSIGLAGTGELFF

V: TRBV28
J: TRBJ2-5
CDR3: CASRGFQETQYF